Only a few counts were recorded for the clone carrying this T cell receptor (beta chain). Its antigen is unknown. Between the trimmed V and J ends, which lost 0 bases and 1 base, there was a span of 16 bases. Per the germline V gene, CDR1 is SGDLS and CDR2 is YYNGEE. The CDR3 has 17 residues. Recent vaccinations or acute infections were absent in the healthy HIV-negative adult donors. Measured with immunoSEQ multiplex PCR; TCRdb has only the in-frame clones, and not every one. The sample has 740,000 or so clones; around 73% are singletons. This sample is drawn from a study of shared clonotypes between healthy human individuals. Study-level findings and limits: With a handful of donors compared, 4.5% to 6.5% of naive CD4 clonotypes were shared. Memory subsets generally showed smaller estimated richness than naive subsets did. The four-donor shared clonotypes exceeded non-shared clonotypes in generation probability, with non-shared ones scoring lower.

Sequencing was carried out using memory CD4+ T cells sorted from blood. Subset given: CD45RA-negative fraction. The chain uses TRBV9 and TRBJ1-1, with D perhaps TRBD1 (6 bases). The sequence was collected from a woman under 40 in good health. The CDR3 DNA sequence: TGTGCCAGCAGCGTAGTTAACAGGGTGGGCGCGAACACTGAAGCTTTCTTT. Its translation: CASSVVNRVGANTEAFF.